A single sample gave rise to the 12 T cell receptor beta chains below, sequenced in a study of early T cells in non-severe SARS-CoV-2 infection. MiXCR was run by TCRdb on the 5' RACE reads, yielding one entry per CDR3 protein. The sample includes roughly 58,000 distinct CDR3 sequences, roughly an eighth of them seen just once. The sequenced material came from whole blood. These receptors were taken from an adult who was a healthcare worker with PCR-confirmed SARS-CoV-2 infection or an uninfected control (not recorded which).

This clonotype was observed many times. The DNA for the CDR3 is TGCAGTGCTAGAGATATTCACGGGGGCCCCTACGAGCAGTACTTC. Protein product: CSARDIHGGPYEQYF. The rearrangement joins TRBV20-1 to TRBJ2-7, with D possibly called TRBD1 or TRBD2 (6 bases each). Per germline, CDR1 DFQATT and CDR2 SNEGSKA (reference sequence). CDR3 size: 15 residues. V lost 0 bases and J lost 2, with 14 bases in between.

The V call is TRBV14, the J call TRBJ2-7; tentatively, D is TRBD1 or TRBD2 (5 bases each). V lost 3 bases, J lost 9 bases, and 21 bases lay in between. From germline, CDR1 is SGHDN and CDR2 FVKESK. CDR3 length: 15 residues. As DNA, the CDR3 is TGTGCCAGCAGCCAGGGACCCGCCTGGACCGTCGGGCAGTACTTC. Its protein is CASSQGPAWTVGQYF.

The chain employs TRBV3-1 and TRBJ1-5; tentatively, D is TRBD1 (5 bases). The CDR3 is 13 residues long. The germline V gene encodes CDR1 LGHDT and CDR2 YNNKEL (reference sequence). The germline V and J ends were trimmed by 4 bases and 6 bases, with 10 bases remaining between them. In nucleotides, the CDR3 is TGTGCCAGCAGCCCTGTTGGGGGTCAGCCCCAGCATTTT. Residues: CASSPVGGQPQHF.

This clonotype appeared a few times. The chain combines TRBV5-1 with TRBJ1-1, with D uncertain. The CDR3 sequence is 15 residues long. CDR1 and CDR2 from the germline V gene are SGHRS and YFSETQ. The V end was cut by 0 bases, the J end by 1 base, with 10 bases between. CDR3 DNA: TGCGCCAGCAGCTTGGAATTCGGAGCGAACACTGAAGCTTTCTTT. The encoded protein is CASSLEFGANTEAFF.

Only a few counts were recorded for this clonotype. V is TRBV29-1 and J is TRBJ2-3, with 9 bases that match TRBD1. The CDR3 covers 13 residues. With V trimmed by 1 base and J by 4 bases, 0 bases remained unmatched. The V gene's germline CDR1 is SQVTM and CDR2 ANQGSEA. The CDR3 nucleotides are TGCAGCGTTGAAGGGACAGGGGCAGATACGCAGTATTTT. Amino acids: CSVEGTGADTQYF.

The CDR3 coding sequence is TGTGCCAGCTGGAACCTTGGGGGGGCGCAGCAGGGCGAGCAGTACTTC. It translates to CASWNLGGAQQGEQYF. This chain connects TRBV27 to TRBJ2-7; D is possibly TRBD2 (7 bases). V was trimmed by 8 bases and J by 6 bases, leaving 26 bases between them. The CDR3 length is 16 residues. Looked up from germline, CDR1 is MNHEY and CDR2 is SMNVEV (reference sequence).

In this sample, this clonotype turned up a few times. The chain couples TRBV4-1 to TRBJ1-1; 8 nucleotides line up with TRBD1. This CDR3 comprises 18 residues. Germline V gives CDR1 MGHRA, CDR2 YSYEKL. Unmatched junction bases numbered 13, after V lost 0 bases and J lost 4 bases. CDR3 loop: CASSQETGQAPSGTEAFF. The CDR3 nucleotides are TGCGCCAGCAGCCAAGAGACGGGACAGGCACCTTCGGGCACTGAAGCTTTCTTT.

J is TRBJ2-5 and V is TRBV7-8; 7 nucleotides agree with TRBD2. Germline V gene lookup returns CDR1 SGHVS and CDR2 FQNEAQ. The J segment lost 4 bases and the V segment lost 5 bases, leaving 13 bases of the junction unmatched. The CDR3 extends over 16 amino acids. The CDR3 nucleotides are TGTGCCAGCAGCCCCTTTAGACGCGGGGGAGGAGAGACCCAGTACTTC. This gives the protein CASSPFRRGGGETQYF. Using reference TRBV7-8 and TRBJ2-5 for the parts outside the CDR3, the full variable domain is GAGVSQSPRYKVAKRGQDVALRCDPISGHVSLFWYQQALGQGPEFLTYFQNEAQLDKSGLPSDRFFAERPEGSVSTLKIQRTQQEDSAVYLCASSPFRRGGGETQYFGPGTRLLVL.

This clonotype was observed many times. The CDR3 bases are TGTGCCAGCAATTCCCGAGGTAGCACAGATACGCAGTATTTT. As protein: CASNSRGSTDTQYF. V usage is TRBV28 and J usage is TRBJ2-3, with unresolved D. CDR1 MDHEN and CDR2 SYDVKM come from the germline V gene. The CDR3 is made up of 14 amino acids. The V end lost 7 bases, the J end lost 0 bases, and 11 bases lay between the germline ends.

J is TRBJ1-2 and V is TRBV7-9, with TRBD1 as a possible D gene (5 bases). Germline CDR1 and CDR2: SEHNR and FQNEAQ (reference sequence). The CDR3 has 17 residues. Trimming removed 4 bases from V and 7 bases from J, with 25 bases in between. The DNA of the CDR3 is TGTGCCAGCAGCTCAAACCGGGCAGGGAAGGGGAGCGGTGGCTACACCTTC. Its protein product is CASSSNRAGKGSGGYTF.

This clonotype was detected many times. The rearrangement links TRBV4-1 to TRBJ1-2; no clear D gene. The CDR3 consists of 13 residues. V lost 3 bases and J lost 8, with 13 bases in between. Germline V lookup: CDR1 MGHRA, CDR2 YSYEKL. In nucleotides, the CDR3 is TGCGCCAGCAGCCAGTTTGGTAGTTCCGGCTACACCTTC. It translates to CASSQFGSSGYTF.

This clonotype came up many times. This chain uses TRBV11-2 with TRBJ2-3; D may be TRBD2 (7 bases). The ends were cut back, 1 base at V and 2 bases at J, with 10 bases in the middle. This CDR3 has 15 residues. Germline CDR1 and CDR2: SGHAT and FQNNGV. This CDR3 reads CASSLAGGNTDTQYF. The DNA of the CDR3 is TGTGCCAGCAGCTTAGCGGGGGGCAACACAGATACGCAGTATTTT. Supplemented by reference TRBV11-2 and TRBJ2-3, the full variable domain reads EAGVAQSPRYKIIEKRQSVAFWCNPISGHATLYWYQQILGQGPKLLIQFQNNGVVDDSQLPKDRFSAERLKGVDSTLKIQPAKLEDSAVYLCASSLAGGNTDTQYFGPGTRLTVL.